The clone carrying this T cell receptor beta chain has only one observation. Its antigen is as yet unknown. Only in-frame clones appear in the TCRdb table, and some are missing; sequencing was by immunoSEQ multiplex PCR. The sample lists about 20,000 clones, 70% to 90% occurring once. There are 13 residues in the CDR3. Between the trimmed V and J ends, which lost 4 bases and 10 bases, there was a span of 12 bases. Germline loops: CDR1 SGDLS, CDR2 YYNGEE. Sorted T cells were CFSE-labeled and cultured less than 6 days with allogeneic regulatory or mature dendritic cells at 1:10. This record belongs to a study of regulatory dendritic cells for organ transplantation. The study, taken as a whole, reports: Regulatory dendritic cells appeared to expand memory CD8+ clones less than mature ones. Between individuals, the alloreactive memory CD8+ T cell pool differed considerably.

This chain links TRBV9 with TRBJ1-6; possible D gene TRBD1, 5 bases. This sequence originates from a human donor in good health. Specimen: naive CD4+ T cells from blood cultured with regulatory dendritic cells. The sample's subset: CD45RA+ naive T cells. CDR3: CASSSRDPSPLHF. As DNA, the CDR3 is TGTGCCAGCAGCTCCCGGGACCCCTCACCCCTCCACTTT.